The sample holds a few counts of the clone carrying this TCR beta chain. The target antigen is unknown. Each of the sorted populations had a purity greater than 98%. This sample is part of a study of beta chain features in type 1 diabetes. Findings of the study overall: Moderate but significant shortening of TCRB CDR3s was recorded in all four CD4+ subsets from Type 1 diabetes patients. The naive, central memory and Treg TCRB repertoires of patients appeared to be more similar to one another than those of healthy donors.

Reverse transcribing all isolated RNA meant expressed TCRB transcripts were sequenced. The protocol was immunoSEQ multiplex PCR, while the TCRdb copy is restricted to in-frame clones and leaves out a portion. The sample has about 270,000 clones, 11% to 15% seen once. The CDR3 has 14 amino acids. The V and J ends lost 6 bases and 5 bases respectively, with 17 bases between them. Germline V gene sequence: CDR1 SGHDN, CDR2 FVKESK. The V gene is TRBV14, the J gene TRBJ2-7; weak D call: TRBD1 (5 bases). Material for sequencing was naive CD4+ T cells from blood. This clonotype originated in a woman between 40 and 55 years old in good health. CDR3 region: CASSTLTVNDEQYF. In DNA, the CDR3 is TGTGCCAGCAGTACGTTGACAGTTAACGACGAGCAGTACTTC.